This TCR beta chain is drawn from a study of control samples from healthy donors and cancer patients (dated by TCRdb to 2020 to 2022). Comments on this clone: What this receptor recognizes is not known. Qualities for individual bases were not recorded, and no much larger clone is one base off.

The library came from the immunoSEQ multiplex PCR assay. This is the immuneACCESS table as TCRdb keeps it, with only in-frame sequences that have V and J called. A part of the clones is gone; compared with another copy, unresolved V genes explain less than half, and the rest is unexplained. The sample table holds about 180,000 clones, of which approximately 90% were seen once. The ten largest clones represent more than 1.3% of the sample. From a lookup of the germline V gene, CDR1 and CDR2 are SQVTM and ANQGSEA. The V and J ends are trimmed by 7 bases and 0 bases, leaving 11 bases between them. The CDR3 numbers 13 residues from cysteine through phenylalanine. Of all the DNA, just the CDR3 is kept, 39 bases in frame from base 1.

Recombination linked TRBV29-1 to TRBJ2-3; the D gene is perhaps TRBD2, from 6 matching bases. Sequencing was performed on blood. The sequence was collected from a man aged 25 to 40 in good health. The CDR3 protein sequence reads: CSAAGTSTDTQYF. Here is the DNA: TGCAGCGCAGCCGGGACTAGCACAGATACGCAGTATTTT.